This TCR beta chain was obtained from a study of CD8+CD57+ T cells in acquired aplastic anemia. The study, taken as a whole, reports: Both patients and controls carried the same twenty-nine CD8+ CDR3 sequences.

Patients picked for sequencing had shown CD8+CD57+ cell expansion detected by flow cytometry. Patients had received no therapy at the time of blood sampling. Genomic DNA acted as the template from which TCR beta VDJ combination and CDR3 sequence profiling were carried out. A single record per CDR3 protein comes from TCRdb applying MiXCR to the reads. The sample holds fewer than 200,000 distinct CDR3 sequences; around 48% are singletons and the top ten take 1.1%. From germline, CDR1 is LNHDA and CDR2 SQIVND (reference sequence). The germline V and J ends were trimmed by 5 bases and 1 base, with 8 bases remaining between them. CDR3 length: 13 amino acids. Remarks on this clonotype: The antigen remains undetermined.

The sequenced material came from sorted CD4+, CD8+, or CD8+CD57+ T cells (not recorded which) from PBMCs. The chain uses TRBV19 and TRBJ1-2, with D perhaps matching TRBD1 (5 bases). The source of this sequence is a human donor with aplastic anemia. Written as DNA, the CDR3 is TGTGCCAGTAGTGAGGGGCATAACTATGGCTACACCTTC. It is translated as CASSEGHNYGYTF.